These 22 T cell receptor beta chains were all obtained from the same sample, sequenced in a study of T cell clonality in common variable immunodeficiency. Using immunoSEQ multiplex PCR, the repertoire was profiled, and TCRdb retains in-frame clones only, with some absent. This sample has over 40,000 clones, each found more than once. Sequencing used peripheral blood mononuclear cells. These receptors were taken from a person aged 18 to 75 in good health.

This clone was detected ten times or more. The read terminates 3 residues before the CDR3 end, so the remaining end is supplied by the germline J gene. V usage is TRBV6-2 or TRBV6-3 and J usage is TRBJ1-1; tentatively, D is TRBD1 (6 bases). Germline assignment: CDR1 MNHEY and CDR2 SVGEGT. The CDR3 is 14 residues long. V was shortened by 2 bases and J by 5 bases, with 12 bases between the two germline ends. CDR3 protein: CASSYPTGSTEAFF. The CDR3 DNA, read in part, is TGTGCCAGCAGTTACCCTACAGGGTCGACTGAA.

The sample holds many counts of this clone. Sequencing ends 3 residues short of the CDR3 end; the germline J gene provides the rest. This chain links TRBV19 with TRBJ2-5, with 9 bases aligning to TRBD1. Trimming removed 6 bases from V and 5 bases from J; junction bases left unmatched: 7. The CDR3 contains 14 residues. Germline V gene lookup returns CDR1 LNHDA and CDR2 SQIVND (reference sequence). The DNA read from the CDR3 is TGTGCCAGTAGCGGACAGGGGTACGGCGAGACC. Amino acids: CASSGQGYGET. The CDR3 in full is CASSGQGYGETQYF. Full variable domain (rest looked up from reference TRBV19 and TRBJ2-5): DGGITQSPKYLFRKEGQNVTLSCEQNLNHDAMYWYRQDPGQGLRLIYYSQIVNDFQKGDIAEGYSVSREKKESFPLTVTSAQKNPTAFYLCASSGQGYGETQYFGPGTRLLVL.

This clone was seen many times. CDR3 DNA (partial): TGTGCCAGCAGGCTAGGGACAGGCTCCTACGAG. Amino acid sequence: CASRLGTGSYE. In full, the CDR3 is CASRLGTGSYEQYF. The rearrangement joins TRBV4-2 to TRBJ2-7, with TRBD1 matching 8 bases. The CDR3 is cut off 3 residues early in the read; its end comes from the germline J gene. CDR3 length: 14 residues. V trimming: 6 bases; J trimming: 0 bases; junction bases outside the gene matches: 4. The germline CDR1 and CDR2 sequences are LGHNA and YNFKEQ.

This clone was seen at least ten times. The chain's CDR3 is CSARVGTANNEQFF. Partial CDR3 DNA: TGCAGTGCTAGGGTTGGGACTGCGAACAATGAG. The chain links TRBV20-1 to TRBJ2-1; D perhaps matches TRBD2 (6 bases). The sequence runs out 3 residues before the end of the CDR3; the remainder is reconstructed from the germline J gene. This CDR3 is built from 14 residues. V lost 3 bases and J lost 5, with 14 bases in between. Per germline, CDR1 DFQATT and CDR2 SNEGSKA (reference sequence).

The sample holds many counts of this clone. The read ends 3 residues before the CDR3 terminus; that terminus is restored from the germline J gene. This chain links TRBV7-7 with TRBJ2-1; TRBD2 agrees at 7 bases. Trimming took 4 bases from V and 2 from J; bases not matched to a gene: 8. Germline CDR1 reads SSHAT; CDR2 reads FNYEAQ (reference sequence). The CDR3 has 16 residues. CDR3 DNA (partial): TGTGCCAGCAGCTCTGGGCGGGGGATAACCTACAATGAG. Encoded protein: CASSSGRGITYNE. From start to end, the CDR3 is CASSSGRGITYNEQFF.

This clone was recorded a few times. The read halts 3 residues ahead of the CDR3 end, with the missing end drawn from the germline J gene. The gene calls are TRBV10-2 and TRBJ2-7; TRBD2 matches 16 bases. V shed 7 bases, J shed 0 bases, and the junction held 6 bases outside the gene matches. Germline CDR1 reads WSHSY; CDR2 reads SAAADI. This CDR3 spans 17 amino acids. The CDR3 reads CASTGLAGGLSSYEQYF. The sequenced CDR3 bases are TGCGCCAGCACGGGACTAGCGGGGGGGTTGAGCTCCTACGAG.

This clone was seen repeatedly, ten times or more. The CDR3 goes on 3 residues after the read ends, and that part is filled in from the germline J gene. This rearrangement joins TRBV2 to TRBJ1-6; D may be TRBD1 (6 bases). CDR1 is SNHLY, CDR2 FYNNEI, per germline. The CDR3 has 14 amino acids. V was pared by 6 bases and J by 5 bases, with 11 bases between. The DNA read from the CDR3 is TGTGCCAGCAGACGGGACACCAATAATTCACCC. Protein: CASRRDTNNSP. The complete CDR3 reads CASRRDTNNSPLHF. Filled out from reference TRBV2 and TRBJ1-6, the complete variable domain reads EPEVTQTPSHQVTQMGQEVILRCVPISNHLYFYWYRQILGQKVEFLVSFYNNEISEKSEIFDDQFSVERPDGSNFTLKIRSTKLEDSAMYFCASRRDTNNSPLHFGNGTRLTVT.

This clone has at least ten counts. The CDR3 is cut off 3 residues early in the read; its end comes from the germline J gene. The chain joins TRBV20-1 to TRBJ2-5; D is unclear. CDR1 is DFQATT and CDR2 is SNEGSKA in the germline V gene (reference sequence). The CDR3 has 14 amino acids. The V gene lost 0 bases and the J gene lost 1 base, with 9 bases spanning the gap. The part of the CDR3 DNA that was read is TGCAGTGCTAGAGATGTCGTCGGCCAAGAGACC. It is translated as CSARDVVGQET. The full CDR3 protein is CSARDVVGQETQYF.

In this sample, this clone turned up many times. The sequenced CDR3 bases are TGTGCCAGCAGTGATGTCGACAGGGGGCGTTTTGGC. It is translated as CASSDVDRGRFG. In full, the CDR3 is CASSDVDRGRFGYTF. The J gene is TRBJ1-2, the V gene TRBV6-1; 10 nucleotides line up with TRBD1. The missing CDR3 end, 3 residues past where the read stops, is filled in from the germline J gene. Trimming at V came to 3 bases and at J to 7 bases, leaving 8 bases not matched to a gene. The CDR3 covers 15 residues. CDR1 and CDR2 from the germline V gene are MNHNS and SASEGT.

In this sample, this clone turned up many times. The sequence runs out 3 residues before the end of the CDR3; the remainder is reconstructed from the germline J gene. V is TRBV7-8 and J is TRBJ2-3; D is uncertain. V was trimmed by 5 bases and J by 5 bases, leaving 11 bases between them. Germline V gene sequence: CDR1 SGHVS, CDR2 FQNEAQ. The CDR3 totals 13 residues. The sequenced CDR3 bases are TGTGCCAGCAGCCTACCTTTGGTAGATACG. It is translated as CASSLPLVDT. The whole CDR3 protein is CASSLPLVDTQYF. The full variable domain, in which reference TRBV7-8 and TRBJ2-3 provide the parts outside the CDR3, is GAGVSQSPRYKVAKRGQDVALRCDPISGHVSLFWYQQALGQGPEFLTYFQNEAQLDKSGLPSDRFFAERPEGSVSTLKIQRTQQEDSAVYLCASSLPLVDTQYFGPGTRLTVL.

This clone was picked up a small number of times. With the read ending 3 residues before the CDR3 end, the germline J gene is used to fill in that end. This chain joins TRBV13 and TRBJ1-5; D gene unclear. This CDR3 comprises 14 residues. Germline loops: CDR1 PRHDT, CDR2 FYEKMQ (reference sequence). The CDR3 bases that were read are TGTGCCAGCAGCCCCGGACTAGTTGCAGATCCC. This translates into CASSPGLVADP. The whole CDR3 protein reads CASSPGLVADPQHF. The whole variable domain, filled in from reference TRBV13 and TRBJ1-5, reads AAGVIQSPRHLIKEKRETATLKCYPIPRHDTVYWYQQGPGQDPQFLISFYEKMQSDKGSIPDRFSAQQFSDYHSELNMSSLELGDSALYFCASSPGLVADPQHFGDGTRLSIL.

This clone came up many times. This CDR3 reads CAWSPGQTGNTIYF. The CDR3 DNA, read in part, is TGTGCCTGGAGCCCGGGACAAACTGGAAACACC. The chain uses TRBV30 and TRBJ1-3; D might be TRBD1 (6 bases). The read terminates 3 residues ahead of where the CDR3 ends, so the germline J gene completes it. Trimming removed 3 bases from V and 2 bases from J, with 11 bases in between. The germline V gene has CDR1 GTSNPN and CDR2 SVGIG (reference sequence). The CDR3 loop spans 14 amino acids. Drawing the rest from reference TRBV30 and TRBJ1-3, the complete variable domain is SQTIHQWPATLVQPVGSPLSLECTVEGTSNPNLYWYRQAAGRGLQLLFYSVGIGQISSEVPQNLSASRPQDRQFILSSKKLLLSDSGFYLCAWSPGQTGNTIYFGEGSWLTVV.

This clone was detected many times. The read comes to an end 3 residues before the CDR3 does, leaving the germline J gene to fill in the end. The chain recombines TRBV5-4 with TRBJ1-1; a weak D match, TRBD1 (6 bases). Germline V CDR1 and CDR2: SGHNT, YYREEE (reference sequence). V was shortened by 0 bases and J by 0 bases, with 12 bases between the two germline ends. CDR3 length: 16 amino acids. The CDR3 sequence is CASSLGQGIMNTEAFF. CDR3 DNA (partial): TGTGCCAGCAGCTTGGGGCAGGGGATAATGAACACTGAA.

This clone was observed a few times. The read gets to within 3 residues of the CDR3 end, and the germline J gene fills in the rest. The gene calls are TRBV5-6 and TRBJ2-2; 8 bases align to TRBD1. CDR3 size: 15 residues. In germline, CDR1 is SGHDT, CDR2 YYEEEE. The DNA read from the CDR3 is TGTGCCAGCAGCTTGCGTGGGACAGGCCGATCACCG. Amino acid sequence: CASSLRGTGRSP. The complete CDR3 protein is CASSLRGTGRSPLFF.

This clone has at least ten counts. The read ends 3 residues early relative to the CDR3; the germline J gene fills the gap. The chain carries TRBV5-8 and TRBJ2-1; D may be TRBD1 (6 bases). Germline CDR1 reads SGHTS; CDR2 reads YDEGEE. The CDR3 loop spans 15 amino acids. With 3 bases removed from V and 5 bases from J, the gap between germline ends came to 15 bases. The chain's CDR3 is CASSYRDTQNNEQFF. The covered CDR3 bases are TGTGCCAGCAGCTACCGGGACACGCAAAACAATGAG.

This clone was observed at least ten times. The observed sequence ends 3 residues before the CDR3 terminus, with the missing tail filled in from the germline J gene. The genes are TRBV7-9 and TRBJ2-1; 9 bases map to TRBD2. The ends lost 3 bases at V and 2 bases at J; junction bases unmatched: 2. CDR3 length equals 15 residues. In germline, CDR1 is SEHNR, CDR2 FQNEAQ (reference sequence). CDR3 loop: CASSLSGGPYNEQFF. The part of the CDR3 DNA that was read is TGTGCCAGCAGCTTGAGCGGGGGGCCCTACAATGAG. The full variable domain, completed using reference TRBV7-9 and TRBJ2-1, is DTGVSQNPRHKITKRGQNVTFRCDPISEHNRLYWYRQTLGQGPEFLTYFQNEAQLEKSRLLSDRFSAERPKGSFSTLEIQRTEQGDSAMYLCASSLSGGPYNEQFFGPGTRLTVL.

In its sample, this clone was seen many times. The read stops 3 residues short of the end of the CDR3; the missing end is completed from the germline J gene. V and J are TRBV10-3 and TRBJ1-1; D gene unclear. Germline CDR1 ENHRY, CDR2 SYGVKD. This CDR3 has 13 amino acids. V was clipped by 4 bases and J by 3 bases, with 9 bases between them. CDR3 bases read: TGTGCCATCAGTGGGGGAGCGGACACTGAA. It yields the protein CAISGGADTE. The whole CDR3 reads CAISGGADTEAFF.

Ten or more counts support this clone. The sequenced fragment ends 3 residues before the CDR3 boundary, so the rest is inferred from the germline J gene. The chain joins TRBV28 to TRBJ1-5, with D possibly being TRBD1 (5 bases). This CDR3 spans 16 amino acids. V lost 6 bases to trimming and J lost 1 base, with 16 bases between them. Germline V gene lookup returns CDR1 MDHEN and CDR2 SYDVKM. The DNA read from the CDR3 is TGTGCCAGCAGCACCCCCCGGAGGGGAAGCAATCAGCCC. This translates into CASSTPRRGSNQP. The full CDR3 protein is CASSTPRRGSNQPQHF.

This clone appeared many times. Read coverage stops 3 residues before the CDR3 terminus; the germline J gene supplies the remainder. V gene TRBV10-3 combines with J gene TRBJ2-1, with 7 positions matching TRBD1. Per the germline V gene, CDR1 is ENHRY and CDR2 is SYGVKD. The CDR3 contains 15 residues. V lost 6 bases and J lost 0; bases outside the gene matches: 5. The CDR3 DNA, read in part, is TGTGCCATCAGCCCGACAGGGAGCTCCTACAATGAG. Its protein is CAISPTGSSYNE. From start to end, the CDR3 is CAISPTGSSYNEQFF.

This clone was seen repeatedly, ten times or more. Read sequence stops 3 residues before the CDR3 end, and the germline J gene provides the missing end. This chain uses TRBV28 with TRBJ1-5; weak D call: TRBD1 (6 bases). This CDR3 is built from 15 residues. Trimming stripped 4 bases from V and 0 bases from J, with 10 bases between. CDR1 and CDR2 (germline): MDHEN, SYDVKM. The part of the CDR3 DNA that was read is TGTGCCAGCAGTTCGGGGGGCTATAGCAATCAGCCC. Translated: CASSSGGYSNQP. In full, the CDR3 reads CASSSGGYSNQPQHF.

This clone was counted ten times or more. The DNA ends 3 residues before the CDR3 does, and the rest of the CDR3 is filled in from the germline J gene. This chain connects TRBV5-1 to TRBJ1-5, with 8 bases lining up with TRBD1. V lost 4 bases, J lost 4 bases, and 7 bases stayed unmatched. CDR1 and CDR2 from the germline V gene are SGHRS and YFSETQ. The length of the CDR3 is 15 residues. The sequenced part of the CDR3 DNA is TGCGCCAGCAGCCTCGGACAGGGTGGAAATCAGCCC. Translation gives CASSLGQGGNQP. The whole CDR3 protein reads CASSLGQGGNQPQHF.

This clone was seen a few times. The read terminates 3 residues ahead of where the CDR3 ends, so the germline J gene completes it. This rearrangement joins TRBV2 to TRBJ2-2, with 8 bases that match TRBD1. The V gene's germline CDR1 is SNHLY and CDR2 FYNNEI. The CDR3 totals 15 residues. The chain's CDR3 is CASSPRTGPGEKLFF. The covered CDR3 bases are TGTGCCAGCAGCCCGCGGACAGGGCCAGGGGAAAAG.